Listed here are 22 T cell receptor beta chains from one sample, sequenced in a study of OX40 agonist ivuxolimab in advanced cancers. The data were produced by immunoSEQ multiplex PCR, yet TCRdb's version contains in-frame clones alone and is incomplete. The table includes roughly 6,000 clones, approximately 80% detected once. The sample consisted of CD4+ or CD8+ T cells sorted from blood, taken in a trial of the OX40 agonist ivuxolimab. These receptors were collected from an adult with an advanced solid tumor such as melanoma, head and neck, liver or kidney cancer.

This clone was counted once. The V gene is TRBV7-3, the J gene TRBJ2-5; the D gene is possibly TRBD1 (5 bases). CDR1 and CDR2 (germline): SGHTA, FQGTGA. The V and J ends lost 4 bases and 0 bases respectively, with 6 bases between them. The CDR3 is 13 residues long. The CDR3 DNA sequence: TGTGCCAGCAGCTCAGGGTACCAAGAGACCCAGTACTTC. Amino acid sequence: CASSSGYQETQYF.

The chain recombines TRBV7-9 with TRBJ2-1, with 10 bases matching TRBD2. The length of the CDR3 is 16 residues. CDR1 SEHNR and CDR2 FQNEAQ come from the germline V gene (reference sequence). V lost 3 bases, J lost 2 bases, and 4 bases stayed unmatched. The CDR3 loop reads CASSLRTSGPYNEQFF. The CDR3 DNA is TGTGCCAGCAGCTTGAGGACTAGCGGACCCTACAATGAGCAGTTCTTC.

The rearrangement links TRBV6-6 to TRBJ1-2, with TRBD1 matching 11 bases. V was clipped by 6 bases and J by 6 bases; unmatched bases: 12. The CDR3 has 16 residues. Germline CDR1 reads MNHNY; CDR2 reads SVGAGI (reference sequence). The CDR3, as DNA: TGTGCCAGCAGCCATACTACAGGGGGACAGGGGGATGGCTACACCTTC. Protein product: CASSHTTGGQGDGYTF.

CDR3 DNA sequence: TGTGCCAGCAGCTCCTTAAGGGATGAGCAGTTCTTC. Amino acids: CASSSLRDEQFF. J is TRBJ2-1 and V is TRBV9; no clear D gene. In germline, CDR1 is SGDLS, CDR2 YYNGEE. V was clipped by 4 bases and J by 8 bases, with 10 bases between them. The CDR3 is made up of 12 amino acids.

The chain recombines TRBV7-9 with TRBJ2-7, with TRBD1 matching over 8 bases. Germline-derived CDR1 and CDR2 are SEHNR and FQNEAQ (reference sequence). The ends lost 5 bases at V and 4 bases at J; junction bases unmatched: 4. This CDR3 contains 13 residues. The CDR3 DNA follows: TGTGCCAGCAGCCCCGACAGGGGATACGAGCAGTACTTC. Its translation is CASSPDRGYEQYF.

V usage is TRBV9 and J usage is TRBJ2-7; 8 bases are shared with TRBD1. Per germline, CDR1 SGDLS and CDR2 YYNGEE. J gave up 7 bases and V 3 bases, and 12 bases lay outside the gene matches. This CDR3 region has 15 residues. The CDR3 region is CASSGAAGGAGEQYF. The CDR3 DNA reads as TGTGCCAGCAGCGGTGCCGCAGGGGGCGCGGGTGAGCAGTACTTC.

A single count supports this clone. The CDR3 DNA reads TGCGCCAGCAGCCAACCGGGACAGGGATTCACCGGGGAGCTGTTTTTT. Translating gives CASSQPGQGFTGELFF. The chain links TRBV10-2 to TRBJ2-2; 9 nucleotides align to TRBD1. Trimming removed 6 bases from V and 4 bases from J; junction bases left unmatched: 9. There are 16 residues in the CDR3. The germline V gene encodes CDR1 WSHSY and CDR2 SAAADI.

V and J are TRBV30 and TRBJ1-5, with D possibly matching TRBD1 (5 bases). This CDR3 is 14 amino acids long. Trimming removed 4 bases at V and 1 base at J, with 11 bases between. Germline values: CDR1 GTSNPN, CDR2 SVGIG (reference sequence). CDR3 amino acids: CAWTIGESNQPQHF. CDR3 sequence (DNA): TGTGCCTGGACAATAGGGGAGAGCAATCAGCCCCAGCATTTT.

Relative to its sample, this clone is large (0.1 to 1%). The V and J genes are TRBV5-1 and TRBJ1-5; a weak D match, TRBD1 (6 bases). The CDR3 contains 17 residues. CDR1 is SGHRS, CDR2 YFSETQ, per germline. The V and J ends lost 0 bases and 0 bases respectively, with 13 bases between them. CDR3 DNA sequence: TGCGCCAGCAGCTTGGTAGGGGGGCCCTATAGCAATCAGCCCCAGCATTTT. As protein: CASSLVGGPYSNQPQHF. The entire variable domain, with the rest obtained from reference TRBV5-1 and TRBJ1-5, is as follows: KAGVTQTPRYLIKTRGQQVTLSCSPISGHRSVSWYQQTPGQGLQFLFEYFSETQRNKGNFPGRFSGRQFSNSRSEMNVSTLELGDSALYLCASSLVGGPYSNQPQHFGDGTRLSIL.

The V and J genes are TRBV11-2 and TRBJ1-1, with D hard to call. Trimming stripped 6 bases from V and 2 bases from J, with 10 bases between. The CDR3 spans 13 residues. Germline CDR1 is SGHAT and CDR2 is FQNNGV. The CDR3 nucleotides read TGTGCCAGCAGGGAACGGGCAAACACTGAAGCTTTCTTT. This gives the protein CASRERANTEAFF.

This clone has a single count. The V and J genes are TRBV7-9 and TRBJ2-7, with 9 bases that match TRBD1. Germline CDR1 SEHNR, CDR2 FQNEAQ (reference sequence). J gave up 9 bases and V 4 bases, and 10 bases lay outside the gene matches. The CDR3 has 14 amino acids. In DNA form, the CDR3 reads TGTGCCAGCAGCTCTCCGGGACAGGGCCTCAGGCAGTACTTC. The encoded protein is CASSSPGQGLRQYF.

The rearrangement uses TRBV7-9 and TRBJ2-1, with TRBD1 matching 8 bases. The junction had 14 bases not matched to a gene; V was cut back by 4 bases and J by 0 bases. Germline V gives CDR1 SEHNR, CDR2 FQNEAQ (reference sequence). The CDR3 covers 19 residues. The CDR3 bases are TGTGCCAGCAGCTCCGCAGGGGGCGCGAGCTTAAGCTCCTACAATGAGCAGTTCTTC. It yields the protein CASSSAGGASLSSYNEQFF.

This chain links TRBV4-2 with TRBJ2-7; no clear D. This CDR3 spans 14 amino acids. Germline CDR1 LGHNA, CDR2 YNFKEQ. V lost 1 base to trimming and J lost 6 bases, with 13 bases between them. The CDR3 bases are TGTGCCAGCAGCCAAGGAGTGGGTCCCGGCGAGCAGTACTTC. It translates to CASSQGVGPGEQYF.

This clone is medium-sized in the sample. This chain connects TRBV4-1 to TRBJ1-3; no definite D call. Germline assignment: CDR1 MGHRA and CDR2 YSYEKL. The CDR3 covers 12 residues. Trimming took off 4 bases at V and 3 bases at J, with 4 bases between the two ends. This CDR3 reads CASSPNGNTIYF. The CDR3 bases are TGCGCCAGCAGCCCGAATGGAAACACCATATATTTT.

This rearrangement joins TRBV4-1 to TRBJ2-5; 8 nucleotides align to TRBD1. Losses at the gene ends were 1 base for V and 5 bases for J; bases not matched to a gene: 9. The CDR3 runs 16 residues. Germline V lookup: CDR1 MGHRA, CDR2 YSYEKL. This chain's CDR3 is CASSQGRQGAGETQYF. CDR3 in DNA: TGCGCCAGCAGCCAAGGGCGGCAGGGGGCCGGGGAGACCCAGTACTTC.

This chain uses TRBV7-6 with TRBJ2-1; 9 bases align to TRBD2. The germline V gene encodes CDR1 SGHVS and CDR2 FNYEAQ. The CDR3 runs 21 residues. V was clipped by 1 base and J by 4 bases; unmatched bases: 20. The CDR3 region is CASSLELAGLGWSGGYNEQFF. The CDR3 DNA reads TGTGCCAGCAGCTTAGAGCTAGCGGGACTAGGCTGGTCGGGGGGATACAATGAGCAGTTCTTC.

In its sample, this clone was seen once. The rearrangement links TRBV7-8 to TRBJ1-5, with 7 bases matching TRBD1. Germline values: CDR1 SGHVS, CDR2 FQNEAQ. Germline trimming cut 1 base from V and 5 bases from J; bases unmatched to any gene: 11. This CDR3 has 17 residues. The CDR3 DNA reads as TGTGCCAGCAGCTTAGTAGTGTCGGGACAGACCTATCAGCCCCAGCATTTT. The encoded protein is CASSLVVSGQTYQPQHF.

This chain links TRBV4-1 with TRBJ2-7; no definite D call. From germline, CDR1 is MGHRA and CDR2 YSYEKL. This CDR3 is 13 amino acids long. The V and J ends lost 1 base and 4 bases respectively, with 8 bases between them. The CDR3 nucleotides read TGCGCCAGCAGCCAAGGCAGCACATACGAGCAGTACTTC. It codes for CASSQGSTYEQYF.

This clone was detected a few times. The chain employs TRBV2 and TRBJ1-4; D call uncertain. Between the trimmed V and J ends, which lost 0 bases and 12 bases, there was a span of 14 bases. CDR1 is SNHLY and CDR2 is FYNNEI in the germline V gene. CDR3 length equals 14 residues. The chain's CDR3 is CASSEALRGRELFF. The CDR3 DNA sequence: TGTGCCAGCAGTGAAGCGCTTCGGGGTCGGGAACTGTTTTTT. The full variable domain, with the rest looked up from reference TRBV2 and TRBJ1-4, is EPEVTQTPSHQVTQMGQEVILRCVPISNHLYFYWYRQILGQKVEFLVSFYNNEISEKSEIFDDQFSVERPDGSNFTLKIRSTKLEDSAMYFCASSEALRGRELFFGSGTQLSVL.

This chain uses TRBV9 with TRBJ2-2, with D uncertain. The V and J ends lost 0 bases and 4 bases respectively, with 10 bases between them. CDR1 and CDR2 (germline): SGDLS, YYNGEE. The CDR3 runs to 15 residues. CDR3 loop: CASSVASAPTGELFF. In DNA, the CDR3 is TGTGCCAGCAGCGTAGCCTCTGCGCCCACCGGGGAGCTGTTTTTT.

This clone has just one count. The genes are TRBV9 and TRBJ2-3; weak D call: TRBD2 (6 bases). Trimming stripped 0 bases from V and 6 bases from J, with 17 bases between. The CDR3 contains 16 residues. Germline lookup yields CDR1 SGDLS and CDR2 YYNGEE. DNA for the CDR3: TGTGCCAGCAGCGTAGGGGTCCGGGGGAGAGGGGATACGCAGTATTTT. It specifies CASSVGVRGRGDTQYF.

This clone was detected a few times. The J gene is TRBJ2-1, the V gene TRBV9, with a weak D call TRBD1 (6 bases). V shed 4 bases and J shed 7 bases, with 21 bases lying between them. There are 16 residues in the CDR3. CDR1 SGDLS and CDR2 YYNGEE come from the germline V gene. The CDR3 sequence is CASSNRESTTRNEQFF. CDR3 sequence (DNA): TGTGCCAGCAGCAACAGGGAGTCTACTACGAGAAATGAGCAGTTCTTC.